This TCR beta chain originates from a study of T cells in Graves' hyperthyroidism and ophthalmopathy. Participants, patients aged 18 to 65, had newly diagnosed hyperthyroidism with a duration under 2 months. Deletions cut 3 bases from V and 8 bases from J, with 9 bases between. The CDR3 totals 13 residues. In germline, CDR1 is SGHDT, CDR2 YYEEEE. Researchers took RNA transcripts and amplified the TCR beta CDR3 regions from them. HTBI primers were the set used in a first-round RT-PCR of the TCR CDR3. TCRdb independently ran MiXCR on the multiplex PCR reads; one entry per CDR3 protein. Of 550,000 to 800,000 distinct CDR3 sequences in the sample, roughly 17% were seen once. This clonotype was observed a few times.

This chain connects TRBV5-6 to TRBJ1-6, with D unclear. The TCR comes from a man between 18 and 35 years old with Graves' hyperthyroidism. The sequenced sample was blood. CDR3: CASSSSPDSPLHF. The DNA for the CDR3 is TGTGCCAGCAGCTCGAGTCCCGATTCACCCCTCCACTTT.